These 13 T cell receptor beta chains came from one sample sequenced in a study of regulatory T cells in long-lasting Graves disease. Time point defined: newly diagnosed GD, antithyroid drugs for less than 3 months. RNA from PBMCs was the source of the TCR library. Researchers made TCR beta libraries by using iRepertoire HTBI primers and running Arm-PCR on CDR3 regions. TCRdb called the multiplex PCR reads again in MiXCR, with one record for every CDR3 protein. Altogether roughly 510,000 distinct CDR3 sequences are present, about 16% being singletons, with the ten largest covering around 12%. The sample was also reused in another study, on T cells in Graves' hyperthyroidism and ophthalmopathy.

Source: peripheral blood mononuclear cells (PBMCs), taken at new diagnosis, from a patient treated with antithyroid drugs. All receptors derive from a man in his late teens or twenties with Graves disease.

The chain couples TRBV4-3 to TRBJ2-2, with TRBD1 identical over 7 bases. The CDR3 is 16 amino acids. Germline values: CDR1 LGHNA, CDR2 YSLEER. V dropped 4 bases and J dropped 0; count of bases not matched to a gene: 5. This CDR3 reads CASSPHDRANTGELFF. CDR3 nucleotides: TGCGCCAGCAGCCCCCATGACAGGGCGAACACCGGGGAGCTGTTTTTT.

In this sample, this clonotype turned up many times. The chain is built from TRBV12-3 or TRBV12-4 and TRBJ2-7; D uncertain. The CDR3 consists of 14 residues. Trimming stripped 4 bases from V and 7 bases from J, with 17 bases between. The CDR3 spells CASSSFQELREQYF. The DNA for the CDR3 is TGTGCCAGCAGTTCATTCCAGGAGTTGAGGGAGCAGTACTTC.

The V call is TRBV7-9, the J call TRBJ2-1; D is perhaps TRBD1 (5 bases). This CDR3 contains 12 residues. Trimming shortened V by 8 bases and J by 6 bases, and 11 bases separated the two germline ends. CDR1 SEHNR and CDR2 FQNEAQ come from the germline V gene (reference sequence). The CDR3 protein is CASLPGINEQFF. The CDR3 DNA follows: TGTGCCAGCCTTCCAGGGATCAATGAGCAGTTCTTC.

A few counts support this clonotype. The chain uses TRBV27 and TRBJ1-5; possible D gene TRBD1, 6 bases. The CDR3 covers 14 residues. Trimming left V 3 bases short and J 3 bases short, with 9 bases between. Germline V CDR1 and CDR2: MNHEY, SMNVEV (reference sequence). CDR3 DNA: TGTGCCAGCAGTTTTACAGGGCTCAATCAGCCCCAGCATTTT. Translated: CASSFTGLNQPQHF.

This clonotype has a count of ten or more. The rearrangement joins TRBV3-1 to TRBJ2-7; 10 positions agree with TRBD2. Matching the DNA end better, TRBJ2-3 makes the J call doubtful. CDR3 length: 16 amino acids. Looked up from germline, CDR1 is LGHDT and CDR2 is YNNKEL (reference sequence). For the CDR3, the DNA is TGTGCCAGCAGCCAACTCGGACTAGCGGTATCAGATACGCAGTATTTT. It yields the protein CASSQLGLAVSDTQYF.

There are many counts of this clonotype. The rearrangement joins TRBV7-8 to TRBJ1-1; 7 nucleotides agree with TRBD1. The CDR3 is made up of 13 amino acids. Germline trimming cut 3 bases from V and 11 bases from J; bases unmatched to any gene: 9. Germline-derived CDR1 and CDR2 are SGHVS and FQNEAQ. This CDR3 is CASSFTQGREAFF. The CDR3, as DNA: TGTGCCAGCAGCTTTACACAGGGGCGGGAGGCTTTCTTT. The variable domain in full, completed from reference TRBV7-8 and TRBJ1-1, reads GAGVSQSPRYKVAKRGQDVALRCDPISGHVSLFWYQQALGQGPEFLTYFQNEAQLDKSGLPSDRFFAERPEGSVSTLKIQRTQQEDSAVYLCASSFTQGREAFFGQGTRLTVV.

This clonotype appeared many times. The genes are TRBV6-1 and TRBJ1-6; D might be TRBD1 (5 bases). Germline V gene lookup returns CDR1 MNHNS and CDR2 SASEGT. The CDR3 spans 15 residues. The ends were cut back, 5 bases at V and 5 bases at J, with 13 bases in the middle. CDR3 sequence (DNA): TGTGCCAGCAGTCGTCTGAGGGGAAATAATTCACCCCTCCACTTT. It yields the protein CASSRLRGNNSPLHF.

This chain joins TRBV30 and TRBJ1-6, with D perhaps matching TRBD1 (5 bases). The V gene's germline CDR1 is GTSNPN and CDR2 SVGIG (reference sequence). The CDR3 contains 17 residues. The V and J ends lost 5 bases and 0 bases respectively, with 17 bases between them. CDR3: CAWGTGLLNSYNSPLHF. CDR3 DNA sequence: TGTGCCTGGGGGACGGGCCTGCTGAACTCCTATAATTCACCCCTCCACTTT.

This clonotype was recorded at least ten times. V gene TRBV5-1 combines with J gene TRBJ2-1; 10 nucleotides agree with TRBD2. The V and J ends lost 5 bases and 4 bases, in that order; junction bases with no gene match: 12. The CDR3 extends over 17 amino acids. Germline CDR1 and CDR2: SGHRS and YFSETQ. The DNA of the CDR3 is TGCGCCAGCAGGGTTGTCAGCGGGAGGGCCGGGTACAATGAGCAGTTCTTC. Amino acids: CASRVVSGRAGYNEQFF.

This clonotype occurred a few times. V and J are TRBV14 and TRBJ2-5; D gene uncertain. This CDR3 is built from 12 residues. Germline lookup yields CDR1 SGHDN and CDR2 FVKESK. V lost 3 bases, J lost 5 bases, and 7 bases lay in between. CDR3 amino acids: CASSQTLETQYF. DNA of the CDR3: TGTGCCAGCAGCCAGACTCTCGAGACCCAGTACTTC. Together with reference TRBV14 and TRBJ2-5, the CDR3 gives the full variable domain: EAGVTQFPSHSVIEKGQTVTLRCDPISGHDNLYWYRRVMGKEIKFLLHFVKESKQDESGMPNNRFLAERTGGTYSTLKVQPAELEDSGVYFCASSQTLETQYFGPGTRLLVL.

The chain combines TRBV29-1 with TRBJ2-7; D gene ambiguous. This CDR3 has 13 amino acids. Trimming took 3 bases from V and 2 from J, leaving 11 bases between them. Germline V gives CDR1 SQVTM, CDR2 ANQGSEA. The CDR3 region has the DNA TGCAGCGTTGAGACAAAATCAACCTACGAGCAGTACTTC. Residues: CSVETKSTYEQYF.

This clonotype was recorded at least ten times. This chain uses TRBV28 with TRBJ2-1, with 8 bases aligning to TRBD2. Germline assignment: CDR1 MDHEN and CDR2 SYDVKM. The trim removed 3 bases at V and 3 bases at J, leaving 4 bases unmatched. The CDR3 contains 15 residues. DNA of the CDR3: TGTGCCAGCAGTTTCCAGCGGGAGTACTACAATGAGCAGTTCTTC. This sequence encodes CASSFQREYYNEQFF.

The chain joins TRBV28 to TRBJ1-5; D is perhaps TRBD1 (5 bases). CDR3 length: 13 residues. The germline CDR1 and CDR2 sequences are MDHEN and SYDVKM. V lost 6 bases and J 6 bases, leaving 12 bases between the germline ends. The CDR3 nucleotides are TGTGCCAGCAGACAAGGGGTTCGTCAGCCCCAGCATTTT. Protein sequence: CASRQGVRQPQHF.